In its sample, the clone carrying this T cell receptor (beta chain) was seen a few times. TCRdb reanalysed the 5' RACE reads using MiXCR and keeps one entry per CDR3 protein. The profile shows 2,500 to 3,500 distinct CDR3 sequences, about 7% of them singletons. The data were obtained in a study of spatial heterogeneity in lung cancer. Germline V gene data show CDR1 as SGHDN and CDR2 as FVKESK. Trimming cost V 2 bases and J 9 bases; bases outside gene matches: 10. The CDR3 covers 17 residues. Time point meaning: sample taken at primary tumor resection. This TCR derives from a male donor with early-stage non-small cell lung cancer. Here the sequenced sample was normal lung tissue next to the tumor, taken at surgery. The gene calls are TRBV14 and TRBJ2-1, with 13 bases matching TRBD2. CDR3 bases: TGTGCCAGCAGCCAATTCCAAGGACTAGCGGGAGTGCGTGAGCAGTTCTTC. The encoded protein is CASSQFQGLAGVREQFF.